The 27 T cell receptor beta chains reported below all come from one sample, sequenced in a study of human T cells and chemical hapten exposure. One entry per CDR3 protein, called by TCRdb with MiXCR from the RACE reads. The table includes approximately 84,000 distinct CDR3 sequences, around a tenth detected once. The time point: patch test 2, 6 weeks after DPC sensitization. Described treatment: therapeutic diphenylcyclopropenone sensitization with weekly scalp DPC. The sequencing here drew on whole blood, taken in connection with sensitization to the hapten diphenylcyclopropenone (DPC). The receptors come from a man in his late teens or twenties with alopecia areata. Some clones in this sample may be carry-over from other donors' samples.

This clonotype has more than one count but fewer than ten. The rearrangement links TRBV4-3 to TRBJ2-1, with D tentatively TRBD2 (6 bases). CDR3 size: 16 residues. V was trimmed by 4 bases and J by 0 bases, leaving 13 bases between them. Germline V lookup: CDR1 LGHNA, CDR2 YSLEER. The CDR3: CASSRRLGHSYNEQFF. CDR3 bases: TGCGCCAGCAGCCGCAGACTAGGTCACTCCTACAATGAGCAGTTCTTC.

This clonotype came up many times. The rearrangement links TRBV5-1 to TRBJ1-3; 8 nucleotides align to TRBD1. The CDR3 runs 16 residues. Germline CDR1 reads SGHRS; CDR2 reads YFSETQ. Trimming at V came to 2 bases and at J to 0 bases, leaving 4 bases not matched to a gene. CDR3 DNA sequence: TGCGCCAGCAGCTTAGACAGGGGAGACTCTGGAAACACCATATATTTT. Amino acid sequence: CASSLDRGDSGNTIYF.

The chain carries TRBV6-2 or TRBV6-3 and TRBJ2-1; the match to TRBD2 covers 13 bases. The CDR3 sequence is 15 residues long. Germline lookup yields CDR1 MNHEY and CDR2 SVGEGT. The V and J ends lost 5 bases and 10 bases, in that order; junction bases with no gene match: 8. The CDR3 spells CASSPGLAGALEQFF. The CDR3 coding sequence is TGTGCCAGCAGTCCCGGACTAGCGGGGGCGCTCGAGCAGTTCTTC.

This clonotype has a count of ten or more. The rearrangement uses TRBV5-1 and TRBJ1-1, with D perhaps matching TRBD1 (5 bases). Germline V gives CDR1 SGHRS, CDR2 YFSETQ. This CDR3 spans 14 amino acids. V was trimmed by 4 bases and J by 5 bases, leaving 15 bases between them. The CDR3 protein is CASSLEAGRTEAFF. The CDR3 coding sequence is TGCGCCAGCAGCCTGGAGGCAGGGCGGACTGAAGCTTTCTTT.

The V call is TRBV5-1, the J call TRBJ2-3; D call uncertain. Germline CDR1 and CDR2: SGHRS and YFSETQ. Trimming stripped 0 bases from V and 2 bases from J, with 10 bases between. The CDR3 spans 15 residues. CDR3 nucleotides: TGCGCCAGCAGCTTGGGAACGCCCGACACAGATACGCAGTATTTT. It yields the protein CASSLGTPDTDTQYF.

This clonotype occurred a few times. J is TRBJ2-5 and V is TRBV7-3, with a tentative D call TRBD2 (5 bases). The germline CDR1 and CDR2 sequences are SGHTA and FQGTGA. V lost 2 bases and J lost 2, with 6 bases in between. The CDR3 contains 13 residues. CDR3 in DNA: TGTGCCAGCAGCTTAGGGGAGCAAGAGACCCAGTACTTC. Translating gives CASSLGEQETQYF.

This clonotype occurred many times. The chain has TRBV18 and TRBJ1-5; 11 bases line up with TRBD1. Germline V lookup: CDR1 KGHSH, CDR2 LQKENI. The CDR3 has 15 amino acids. Trimming cost V 6 bases and J 6 bases; bases outside gene matches: 7. This CDR3 reads CASSQWTGGLQPQHF. CDR3 in DNA: TGTGCCAGCTCTCAATGGACAGGGGGCCTTCAGCCCCAGCATTTT.

Comments on this clonotype: This may be a read error: a much more frequent sequence differs by one nucleotide. This chain joins TRBV7-9 and TRBJ2-4; D unresolved. CDR1 is SEHNR, CDR2 FQNEAQ, per germline (reference sequence). V lost 3 bases and J 2 bases, leaving 14 bases between the germline ends. The CDR3 sequence is 16 residues long. CDR3 nucleotide sequence: TGTGCCAGCAGCTTGACCCAACTTCTAACCAAAAACATTCAGTACTTC. This sequence encodes CASSLTQLLTKNIQYF.

This clonotype was detected ten times or more. This chain joins TRBV20-1 and TRBJ2-1; 11 bases map to TRBD2. The CDR3 has 15 amino acids. CDR1 is DFQATT, CDR2 SNEGSKA, per germline (reference sequence). V shed 3 bases and J 9 bases; nucleotides not matched to a gene: 10. CDR3 in DNA: TGCAGTGCTAGGCCCCTTAGCGGGGGGGCCGTTGAGCAGTTCTTC. Encoded protein: CSARPLSGGAVEQFF.

The table lists this clonotype with a few counts. The CDR3 region is CASSLFYVWPRTEDTEAFF. DNA for the CDR3: TGTGCCAGCAGCTTATTTTACGTGTGGCCCCGGACAGAGGACACTGAAGCTTTCTTT. J is TRBJ1-1 and V is TRBV11-2, with a possible D match to TRBD1 (6 bases). This CDR3 comprises 19 residues. Looked up from germline, CDR1 is SGHAT and CDR2 is FQNNGV. V shed 2 bases and J shed 3 bases, with 25 bases lying between them.

The chain is built from TRBV20-1 and TRBJ2-5, with 7 bases that match TRBD2. This CDR3 has 15 residues. In germline, CDR1 is DFQATT, CDR2 SNEGSKA (reference sequence). Trimming at V came to 4 bases and at J to 2 bases, leaving 10 bases not matched to a gene. The CDR3 nucleotides read TGCAGTGCTACTCGGACTAGTGGAGGACAAGAGACCCAGTACTTC. Amino acid sequence: CSATRTSGGQETQYF.

The chain uses TRBV7-2 and TRBJ2-7; D is unclear. V was cut by 3 bases and J by 6 bases, with 15 bases left in between. This CDR3 has 14 amino acids. Germline V gene data show CDR1 as SGHTA and CDR2 as FQGNSA. CDR3 sequence reads: CASSFSAGLGEQYF. In DNA form, the CDR3 reads TGTGCCAGCAGCTTCTCGGCAGGCCTCGGCGAGCAGTACTTC.

In this sample, this clonotype turned up many times. The V call is TRBV12-3 or TRBV12-4, the J call TRBJ2-5; maybe TRBD1 (5 bases). This CDR3 contains 15 residues. Between the trimmed V and J ends, which lost 5 bases and 4 bases, there was a span of 17 bases. The CDR3, as DNA: TGTGCCAGCAGTAGTCAGGACATACCGGGAGAGACCCAGTACTTC. This sequence encodes CASSSQDIPGETQYF.

This clonotype has more than one count but fewer than ten. The chain carries TRBV19 and TRBJ1-2, with D uncertain. The CDR3 has 14 residues. The germline V gene has CDR1 LNHDA and CDR2 SQIVND (reference sequence). The V end lost 3 bases, the J end lost 0 bases, and 8 bases lay between the germline ends. The CDR3 DNA sequence: TGTGCCAGTAGTATCCCGGCCTCTAACTATGGCTACACCTTC. It translates to CASSIPASNYGYTF. The full variable domain, rest sourced from reference TRBV19 and TRBJ1-2, is DGGITQSPKYLFRKEGQNVTLSCEQNLNHDAMYWYRQDPGQGLRLIYYSQIVNDFQKGDIAEGYSVSREKKESFPLTVTSAQKNPTAFYLCASSIPASNYGYTFGSGTRLTVV.

The sample holds a few counts of this clonotype. The chain carries TRBV11-3 and TRBJ2-3; no reliable D call. Trimming pared 5 bases from V and 0 bases from J, leaving 12 bases between. Germline CDR1 reads SGHNT; CDR2 reads YENEEA. The CDR3 length is 15 residues. The CDR3 sequence: CASSPHSASTDTQYF. CDR3 coding DNA: TGTGCCAGCAGCCCCCACTCCGCTAGCACAGATACGCAGTATTTT.

The gene calls are TRBV7-8 and TRBJ2-7; no reliable D call. V shed 5 bases and J shed 5 bases, with 16 bases lying between them. CDR3 length: 14 amino acids. Germline loops: CDR1 SGHVS, CDR2 FQNEAQ. The CDR3 sequence is CASSIDRLFDEQYF. In DNA form, the CDR3 reads TGTGCCAGCAGCATAGACCGGTTATTCGACGAGCAGTACTTC.

The V and J genes are TRBV28 and TRBJ2-7, with 11 bases identical to TRBD2. Germline V CDR1 and CDR2: MDHEN, SYDVKM. The CDR3 is made up of 14 amino acids. J lost 4 bases, V lost 4 bases, and 3 bases had no gene match. CDR3 DNA: TGTGCCAGCAGTTCGAGACTAGCGGGGTACGAGCAGTACTTC. Translating gives CASSSRLAGYEQYF.

The table lists this clonotype with many counts. The V gene is TRBV15, the J gene TRBJ1-3, with unresolved D. The CDR3 totals 16 residues. Per germline, CDR1 LNHNV and CDR2 YYDKDF (reference sequence). Trimming cost V 4 bases and J 5 bases, with 18 bases left between them. The CDR3: CATSTLLGETRNTIYF. DNA of the CDR3: TGTGCCACCAGCACCCTACTCGGGGAGACCAGAAACACCATATATTTT.

This clonotype was detected many times. The chain recombines TRBV28 with TRBJ2-7, with D unclear. From germline, CDR1 is MDHEN and CDR2 SYDVKM. V shed 5 bases and J shed 3 bases, with 5 bases lying between them. There are 11 residues in the CDR3. Here the CDR3 DNA reads TGTGCCAGCAGTCCCCGCTACGAGCAGTACGTC. Its protein product is CASSPRYEQYV.

This clonotype was seen just once. Being one base from a much bigger clone, this may be a read error. The chain recombines TRBV6-4 with TRBJ2-2; no clear D. The V gene's germline CDR1 is MRHNA and CDR2 SNTAGT. The CDR3 length is 13 residues. CDR3 DNA: TGTGCCAGCAGTGAAGGGTCCACCGAGGAGCTGTTTTTT. It encodes CASSEGSTEELFF.

The chain carries TRBV7-3 and TRBJ1-3; TRBD1 might be the D (6 bases). V shed 5 bases and J shed 0 bases, with 8 bases lying between them. Germline CDR1 and CDR2: SGHTA and FQGTGA. The CDR3 has 14 amino acids. The CDR3 region is CASSAGDSGNTIYF. The CDR3 nucleotides are TGTGCCAGCAGCGCAGGGGACTCTGGAAACACCATATATTTT. Looking up the rest from reference TRBV7-3 and TRBJ1-3 gives the full variable domain: GAGVSQTPSNKVTEKGKYVELRCDPISGHTALYWYRQSLGQGPEFLIYFQGTGAADDSGLPNDRFFAVRPEGSVSTLKIQRTERGDSAVYLCASSAGDSGNTIYFGEGSWLTVV.

Ten or more counts support this clonotype. The rearrangement joins TRBV12-3 or TRBV12-4 to TRBJ1-2; perhaps TRBD1 as D (5 bases). V gave up 6 bases and J gave up 8 bases, with 13 bases separating them. The CDR3 loop spans 12 amino acids. The DNA for the CDR3 is TGTGCCAGCAGAGTTGCGGGGACCGGCTACACCTTC. It is translated as CASRVAGTGYTF.

This clonotype came up a few times. The rearrangement links TRBV7-2 to TRBJ2-1; tentatively, D is TRBD2 (5 bases). The germline CDR1 and CDR2 sequences are SGHTA and FQGNSA. The CDR3 totals 15 residues. The V and J ends lost 5 bases and 8 bases respectively, with 19 bases between them. The CDR3 DNA sequence: TGTGCCAGCAGCCGAGCCGGGGATGGGTACGATGAGCAGTTCTTC. It specifies CASSRAGDGYDEQFF.

This sequence joins TRBV7-7 and TRBJ1-1; no reliable D call. Germline V gene lookup returns CDR1 SSHAT and CDR2 FNYEAQ (reference sequence). Trimming removed 1 base at V and 1 base at J, with 16 bases between. The CDR3 has 17 residues. CDR3 bases: TGTGCCAGCAGCTTAGACGCAGCCCCCCGAGGGAACACTGAAGCTTTCTTT. Its protein is CASSLDAAPRGNTEAFF.

The V call is TRBV29-1, the J call TRBJ2-1, with 7 bases matching TRBD2. V lost 5 bases to trimming and J lost 8 bases; unmatched junction nucleotides: 3. Germline loops: CDR1 SQVTM, CDR2 ANQGSEA. This CDR3 region has 11 residues. The chain's CDR3 is CSVSAGYEQFF. In DNA, the CDR3 is TGCAGCGTTTCAGCGGGGTATGAGCAGTTCTTC.

The chain is built from TRBV3-1 and TRBJ1-1; D unclear. This CDR3 spans 12 amino acids. The germline V and J ends were trimmed by 3 bases and 8 bases, with 10 bases remaining between them. Germline V gene lookup returns CDR1 LGHDT and CDR2 YNNKEL (reference sequence). CDR3 DNA: TGTGCCAGCAGCCAGGCGGTAGGGGAAGCTTTCTTT. This sequence encodes CASSQAVGEAFF.

This clonotype appeared a few times. The chain recombines TRBV4-2 with TRBJ2-2; TRBD2 aligns across 10 bases. This CDR3 comprises 18 residues. Germline loops: CDR1 LGHNA, CDR2 YNFKEQ. After removal of 3 bases from V and 6 bases from J, the junction contained 13 bases not matched to a gene. CDR3 sequence reads: CASSHPRVLAGVAGELFF. CDR3 in DNA: TGTGCCAGCAGCCACCCCCGGGTTCTAGCGGGGGTTGCCGGGGAGCTGTTTTTT.